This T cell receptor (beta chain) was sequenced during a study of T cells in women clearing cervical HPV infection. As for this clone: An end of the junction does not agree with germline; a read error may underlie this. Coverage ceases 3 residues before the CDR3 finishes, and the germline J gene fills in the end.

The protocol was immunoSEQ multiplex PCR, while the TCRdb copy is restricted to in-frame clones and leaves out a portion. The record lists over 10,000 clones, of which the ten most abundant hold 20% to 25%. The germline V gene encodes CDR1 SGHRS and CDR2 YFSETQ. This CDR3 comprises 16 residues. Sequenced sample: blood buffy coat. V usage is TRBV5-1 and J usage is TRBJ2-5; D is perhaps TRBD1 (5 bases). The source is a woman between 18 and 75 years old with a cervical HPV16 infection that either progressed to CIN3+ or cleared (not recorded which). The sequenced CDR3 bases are TGCGCCAACAGCTTGCCCACCGTTGGGGCCTTTGAGACC. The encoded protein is CANSLPTVGAFET. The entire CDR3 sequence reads CANSLPTVGAFETQYF.